The next 21 T cell receptor beta chains were all read from a single sample in a study of blood T cell repertoires in COVID-19. The method was immunoSEQ multiplex PCR; TCRdb's version includes in-frame clones alone and lacks a portion of them. The sample contains a few hundred thousand clones, less than 90% of which appear only once. Specimen: PBMCs or T cells enriched from blood (not recorded which). Receptors originate from a woman aged 40 to 55 who had recovered from COVID-19.

This chain connects TRBV29-1 to TRBJ1-1; no firm D call. Germline loops: CDR1 SQVTM, CDR2 ANQGSEA. V was trimmed by 8 bases and J by 6 bases, leaving 16 bases between them. The CDR3 has 12 residues. Written as DNA, the CDR3 is TGCAGCTTCCTAGATCCCCTCCCTGAAGCTTTCTTT. It translates to CSFLDPLPEAFF. The full variable domain, its missing parts supplied by reference TRBV29-1 and TRBJ1-1, is SAVISQKPSRDICQRGTSLTIQCQVDSQVTMMFWYRQQPGQSLTLIATANQGSEATYESGFVIDKFPISRPNLTFSTLTVSNMSPEDSSIYLCSFLDPLPEAFFGQGTRLTVV.

V and J are TRBV29-1 and TRBJ1-1; the D gene is possibly TRBD1 (5 bases). The CDR3 runs 12 residues. In germline, CDR1 is SQVTM, CDR2 ANQGSEA. V lost 4 bases to trimming and J lost 3 bases, with 9 bases between them. The CDR3, as DNA: TGCAGCGTTGGGGGGGAGTACACTGAAGCTTTCTTT. As protein: CSVGGEYTEAFF.

The chain recombines TRBV12-3 or TRBV12-4 with TRBJ2-7, with D tentatively TRBD1 (5 bases). The CDR3 contains 13 residues. Trimming pared 1 base from V and 5 bases from J, leaving 9 bases between. The CDR3 reads CASSLGRVNEQYF. The CDR3 coding sequence is TGTGCCAGCAGTTTAGGCAGGGTAAACGAGCAGTACTTC.

V usage is TRBV11-2 and J usage is TRBJ2-7; weak D call: TRBD2 (5 bases). The ends were cut back, 3 bases at V and 3 bases at J, with 15 bases in the middle. The CDR3 is made up of 15 amino acids. Germline loops: CDR1 SGHAT, CDR2 FQNNGV. The CDR3 DNA reads TGTGCCAGCAGCTTTCAAGGGAGATTTAACTACGAGCAGTACTTC. The encoded protein is CASSFQGRFNYEQYF.

The CDR3 bases are TGTGCCAGCAGCCGACAGGAGCTCTCTGGAAACACCATATATTTT. Translation gives CASSRQELSGNTIYF. This chain uses TRBV25-1 with TRBJ1-3; possible D gene TRBD1, 6 bases. Germline CDR1 and CDR2: MGHDK and SYGVNS. V gave up 6 bases and J gave up 0 bases, with 12 bases separating them. The CDR3 sequence is 15 residues long. Full variable domain (rest looked up from reference TRBV25-1 and TRBJ1-3): EADIYQTPRYLVIGTGKKITLECSQTMGHDKMYWYQQDPGMELHLIHYSYGVNSTEKGDLSSESTVSRIRTEHFPLTLESARPSHTSQYLCASSRQELSGNTIYFGEGSWLTVV.

The chain couples TRBV9 to TRBJ2-7; no clear D. The CDR3 sequence is 12 residues long. V shed 4 bases and J shed 6 bases, with 11 bases lying between them. Germline-derived CDR1 and CDR2 are SGDLS and YYNGEE. CDR3 sequence (DNA): TGTGCCAGCAGCCGCCCGGGTCCCGAGCAGTACTTC. The encoded protein is CASSRPGPEQYF.

The chain couples TRBV11-3 to TRBJ1-1; no definite D call. Between the trimmed V and J ends, which lost 2 bases and 8 bases, there was a span of 12 bases. Germline CDR1 is SGHNT and CDR2 is YENEEA. The CDR3 loop spans 13 amino acids. The CDR3 here is CASSLPLSEEAFF. The CDR3 DNA follows: TGTGCCAGCAGCTTACCCCTCAGTGAAGAAGCTTTCTTT.

The rearrangement joins TRBV7-2 to TRBJ2-1; possibly TRBD1 for D (5 bases). Looked up from germline, CDR1 is SGHTA and CDR2 is FQGNSA. V dropped 5 bases and J dropped 4 bases, with 9 bases sitting between them. This CDR3 region has 13 residues. As DNA, the CDR3 is TGTGCCAGCAGCACCACAGGTTACAATGAGCAGTTCTTC. It is translated as CASSTTGYNEQFF.

The chain employs TRBV20-1 and TRBJ1-3, with 7 nucleotides matching TRBD1. Germline V gene sequence: CDR1 DFQATT, CDR2 SNEGSKA (reference sequence). This CDR3 contains 11 residues. The CDR3 region has the DNA TGCACCGGGACAGACGGAAACACCATATATTTT. It yields the protein CTGTDGNTIYF.

This chain uses TRBV5-6 with TRBJ1-6; 7 bases map to TRBD1. V trimming: 5 bases; J trimming: 9 bases; junction bases outside the gene matches: 5. Germline-derived CDR1 and CDR2 are SGHDT and YYEEEE. The CDR3 covers 13 residues. The CDR3, as DNA: TGTGCCAGCAGGGCGACAGGGAGTTCACCCCTCCACTTT. Protein product: CASRATGSSPLHF.

This clone was counted between two and nine times. V usage is TRBV9 and J usage is TRBJ2-6; D is perhaps TRBD1 (6 bases). V was cut by 3 bases and J by 0 bases, with 10 bases left in between. The V gene's germline CDR1 is SGDLS and CDR2 YYNGEE. This CDR3 has 16 amino acids. The CDR3 bases are TGTGCCAGCAGCGGCGGACAGTTCTCTGGGGCCAACGTCCTGACTTTC. Translated: CASSGGQFSGANVLTF.

The sample holds one count of this clone. The chain joins TRBV10-1 to TRBJ2-7; 7 bases map to TRBD2. CDR3 length: 13 amino acids. The V gene end was trimmed by 6 bases and the J gene end by 4 bases; junction bases not matched to a gene: 6. The germline V gene has CDR1 WNHNN and CDR2 SYGVQD (reference sequence). CDR3 loop: CASRGDYTYEQYV. CDR3 nucleotide sequence: TGCGCCAGCAGAGGGGACTACACTTACGAGCAGTACGTC.

The V gene is TRBV4-1, the J gene TRBJ1-1; 9 positions match TRBD1. This CDR3 spans 15 amino acids. With V trimmed by 6 bases and J by 4 bases, 9 bases remained unmatched. Germline CDR1 and CDR2: MGHRA and YSYEKL. CDR3 nucleotides: TGCGCCAGCAGTCCCGGGACAGGGAGGTCCACTGAAGCTTTCTTT. Translated: CASSPGTGRSTEAFF.

Only a few counts were recorded for this clone. The rearrangement uses TRBV12-3 or TRBV12-4 and TRBJ1-2, with TRBD1 as a possible D gene (6 bases). CDR3 length: 13 amino acids. V lost 2 bases to trimming and J lost 6 bases, with 10 bases between them. CDR3 in amino acids: CASSLQQGHGYTF. CDR3 coding DNA: TGTGCCAGCAGTTTACAACAGGGACATGGCTACACCTTC.

The rearrangement links TRBV28 to TRBJ1-1, with 9 bases lining up with TRBD1. The length of the CDR3 is 10 residues. The germline CDR1 and CDR2 sequences are MDHEN and SYDVKM. V dropped 6 bases and J dropped 12; count of bases not matched to a gene: 2. DNA of the CDR3: TGTGCCAGCAGACAGGGGGCGTCTTTCTTT. This codes for CASRQGASFF. The whole variable domain, filled in from reference TRBV28 and TRBJ1-1, reads DVKVTQSSRYLVKRTGEKVFLECVQDMDHENMFWYRQDPGLGLRLIYFSYDVKMKEKGDIPEGYSVSREKKERFSLILESASTNQTSMYLCASRQGASFFGQGTRLTVV.

This chain uses TRBV28 with TRBJ2-7, with no clear D. Germline lookup yields CDR1 MDHEN and CDR2 SYDVKM. The CDR3 totals 12 residues. V lost 10 bases, J lost 1 base, and 11 bases lay in between. DNA for the CDR3: TGTGCCACCCAAAAGACATCCTACGAGCAGTACTTC. Protein product: CATQKTSYEQYF. Full variable domain (outside the CDR3, taken from reference TRBV28 and TRBJ2-7): DVKVTQSSRYLVKRTGEKVFLECVQDMDHENMFWYRQDPGLGLRLIYFSYDVKMKEKGDIPEGYSVSREKKERFSLILESASTNQTSMYLCATQKTSYEQYFGPGTRLTVT.

The chain has TRBV30 and TRBJ2-5; D unresolved. The CDR3 covers 13 residues. Trimming cost V 0 bases and J 1 base, with 6 bases left between them. CDR1 is GTSNPN and CDR2 is SVGIG in the germline V gene (reference sequence). CDR3 region: CAWSVRLQETQYF. In nucleotides, the CDR3 is TGTGCCTGGAGTGTCAGACTCCAAGAGACCCAGTACTTC.

V and J are TRBV9 and TRBJ1-2; D is perhaps TRBD1 (5 bases). Trimming cost V 0 bases and J 5 bases, with 14 bases left between them. Germline CDR1 and CDR2: SGDLS and YYNGEE. CDR3 length: 15 amino acids. The CDR3 here is CASSVGRGVNYGYTF. CDR3 DNA sequence: TGTGCCAGCAGCGTAGGGAGGGGCGTGAATTATGGCTACACCTTC.

The chain recombines TRBV29-1 with TRBJ2-3; tentative D call: TRBD1 (5 bases). The CDR3 length is 15 residues. Looked up from germline, CDR1 is SQVTM and CDR2 is ANQGSEA. Trimming left V 7 bases short and J 4 bases short, with 21 bases between. CDR3 in amino acids: CSATDLDTIPDTQYF. CDR3 DNA: TGCAGCGCCACGGACCTGGACACAATCCCAGATACGCAGTATTTT.

The chain joins TRBV7-9 to TRBJ1-5; possibly TRBD1 for D (6 bases). This CDR3 contains 15 residues. CDR1 SEHNR and CDR2 FQNEAQ come from the germline V gene (reference sequence). V was shortened by 5 bases and J by 4 bases, with 15 bases between the two germline ends. CDR3 amino acids: CASSPQGFGNQPQHF. The CDR3 DNA follows: TGTGCCAGCAGCCCGCAGGGGTTCGGTAATCAGCCCCAGCATTTT.

The sample holds one count of this clone. The rearrangement uses TRBV6-5 and TRBJ2-1; 11 bases fit TRBD2. There are 15 residues in the CDR3. CDR1 is MNHEY, CDR2 SVGAGI, per germline. With 6 bases clipped from V and 8 bases from J, the junction kept 9 bases outside the gene matches. CDR3 bases: TGTGCCAGCAGGGCTAGCGGGAGGTTATTCTATGAGCAGTTCTTC. Amino acids: CASRASGRLFYEQFF.